These T cell receptor beta chains were read from a single sample in a study of beta chain features in type 1 diabetes. The data were produced by immunoSEQ multiplex PCR, yet TCRdb's version contains in-frame clones alone and is incomplete. The sample has some 640,000 clones, more than 13% seen once. Sequencing input: naive CD4+ T cells from blood. Every receptor here comes from a man in his late teens or twenties with type 1 diabetes. Each CDR3 is given with its conserved first and last residue. D genes are given only for firm matches. The listing skips clone size in some rows; elsewhere it reads once, few, many or a size class.

D gene | clone size | J gene | V gene | CDR3 DNA | CDR3 protein
. | . | TRBJ2-3 | TRBV2 | TGTGCCAGTCCTACAGAGGGAAACACAGATACGCAGTATTTT | CASPTEGNTDTQYF
. | . | TRBJ1-4 | TRBV12-2 | TGTGCAAGTCGCTGGCGAGGGAGGGGCATTCACGAAAAACTGTTTTTT | CASRWRGRGIHEKLFF
TRBD1 | few | TRBJ2-5 | TRBV5-6 | TGTGCCAGCAGCCACGGGGACAGGGGGCGAGAGACCCAGTACTTC | CASSHGDRGRETQYF
TRBD1 | . | TRBJ2-7 | TRBV5-4 | TGTGCCAGCAGCTTGGGACAGGGTAACGAGCAGTACTTC | CASSLGQGNEQYF
. | . | TRBJ2-7 | TRBV7-2 | TGTGCCAGCAGCTTAGTAGCGGCGAGGAGCTCCTACGAGCAGTACTTC | CASSLVAARSSYEQYF
TRBD1 | few | TRBJ2-7 | TRBV6-5 | TGTGCCAGCAGTTCCCTACAGACAGGGGCGGCCGAGCAGTACTTC | CASSSLQTGAAEQYF
. | . | TRBJ1-4 | TRBV6-6 | TGTGCCAGCAGTTACGGCTCGGCGTTCGAAAAACTGTTTTTT | CASSYGSAFEKLFF
TRBD1 | . | TRBJ2-5 | TRBV7-6 | TGTGCCAGCAGCCCGATAGGGACAGGGGGGGTAGTACAAGAGACCCAGTACTTC | CASSPIGTGGVVQETQYF
TRBD1 | . | TRBJ2-3 | TRBV11-2 | TGTGCCAGCAGCCCCGGGACAGGGGGCCCGTATTTT | CASSPGTGGPYF
. | . | TRBJ2-2 | TRBV9 | TGTGCCAGCAGCGTAGACCCCGCCGGGGAGCTGTTTTTT | CASSVDPAGELFF
. | few | TRBJ2-7 | TRBV29-1 | TGCAGCGTTGTGGGGGACCGGGACACCACCTACGAGCAGTACTTC | CSVVGDRDTTYEQYF
. | . | TRBJ2-7 | TRBV10-3 | TGTGCCATCAGGGACGAGGGCCCTCGCTACGAGCAGTACTTC | CAIRDEGPRYEQYF
. | few | TRBJ2-3 | TRBV5-5 | TGTGCCAGCAGCTTGGCCACGTACATCAGCACAGATACGCAGTATTTT | CASSLATYISTDTQYF
TRBD1 | . | TRBJ1-5 | TRBV2 | TGTGCCAGCATGGGGACAGGGGGGAATCAGCCCCAGCATTTT | CASMGTGGNQPQHF
TRBD1 | few | TRBJ2-1 | TRBV25-1 | TGTGCCAGCAGTGGATTCCGGACAGGGGGACTTGAGCAGTTCTTC | CASSGFRTGGLEQFF
. | . | TRBJ1-1 | TRBV2 | TGTGCCAGCACTGGAGGGGGGTGGACTGAAGCTTTCTTT | CASTGGGWTEAFF
TRBD2 | . | TRBJ2-1 | TRBV7-2 | TGTGCCAGCAGCATCGGGACTAGCGAGAACAATGAGCAGTTCTTC | CASSIGTSENNEQFF
. | few | TRBJ2-3 | TRBV11-3 | TGTGCCAGCAGCCTCCTGGGGGGCACTGGCACAGATACGCAGTATTTT | CASSLLGGTGTDTQYF
. | few | TRBJ1-5 | TRBV30 | TGTGCCTGGAGTACAGGACAGAGCAACAATCAGCCCCAGCATTTT | CAWSTGQSNNQPQHF
. | . | TRBJ2-3 | TRBV6-5 | TGTGCCAGCAGTTACCGGGGCCTGAGCACAGATACGCAGTATTTT | CASSYRGLSTDTQYF
. | . | TRBJ2-7 | TRBV4-2 | TGTGCCAGCAGCCAAGACAGGGAGCAGTACTTC | CASSQDREQYF
. | few | TRBJ2-1 | TRBV20-1 | TGCAGCGTCGAAGGGTACAATGAGCAGTTCTTC | CSVEGYNEQFF
. | . | TRBJ2-5 | TRBV28 | TGTGCCAGCCAGCGTATCGGCCCGTCCGTGAGGGAGACCCAGTACTTC | CASQRIGPSVRETQYF
. | few | TRBJ2-1 | TRBV6-6 | TGTGCCAGCAGGACTACTAGTACCAATGAGCAGTTCTTC | CASRTTSTNEQFF
. | . | TRBJ2-3 | TRBV29-1 | TGCAGCCCAAGGGTCAGGGGAGATACGCAGTGTTTT | CSPRVRGDTQCF
. | . | TRBJ2-7 | TRBV30 | TGTGCCTGGAGTGTACAAGGAGTGCAGTACTTC | CAWSVQGVQYF
. | . | TRBJ2-2 | TRBV29-1 | TGCAGCCCCTCGGTGGGTCCGAGGCAGCCCATTAAGACCGGGGAGCTGTTTTTT | CSPSVGPRQPIKTGELFF
. | few | TRBJ1-2 | TRBV29-1 | TGCAGTTATAATTACGGGGCTGTAGCCTATGGCTACACCTTC | CSYNYGAVAYGYTF
TRBD2 | . | TRBJ2-3 | TRBV30 | TGTGCCTGCGCACTAGCGGGGGCAACAGATACGCAGTATTTT | CACALAGATDTQYF
. | . | TRBJ1-3 | TRBV5-6 | TGTGCCAGCAGCCTTGCTACCTCTGGAAACACCATATATTTT | CASSLATSGNTIYF
. | . | TRBJ1-3 | TRBV7-6 | TGTGCCAGCAGCCAGGGGGGAAACACCATATATTTT | CASSQGGNTIYF
. | . | TRBJ2-5 | TRBV18 | TGTGCCAGCTCACAACAGGGCGACGAGACCCAGTACTTC | CASSQQGDETQYF
. | few | TRBJ2-4 | TRBV11-2 | TGTGCCAGCAGCTTCGACCACGTGGGCATTCAGTACTTC | CASSFDHVGIQYF
. | few | TRBJ2-5 | TRBV9 | TGTGCCAGCAGCGTAGGTGGGATAGTCCAAGAGACCCAGTACTTC | CASSVGGIVQETQYF
. | . | TRBJ1-4 | TRBV5-5 | TGTGCCAGCAGCTTGGCAGGCACAGGTGAAAAACTGTTTTTT | CASSLAGTGEKLFF
. | few | TRBJ2-1 | TRBV28 | TGTGCCAGCAGTTTATACACTGACGGTGAGCAGTTCTTC | CASSLYTDGEQFF
. | few | TRBJ1-2 | TRBV9 | TGTGCCAGCAGCGGTGGGGCCAGACCCTATGGCTACACCTTC | CASSGGARPYGYTF
. | . | TRBJ1-1 | TRBV9 | TGTGCCAGCAGCCCCCGCGGGACATTCATGAACACTGAAGCTTTCTTT | CASSPRGTFMNTEAFF
TRBD1 | few | TRBJ1-1 | TRBV15 | TGTGCCACCAGCATGACAGGGTTTTATCGGGCTTTCTTT | CATSMTGFYRAFF
. | . | TRBJ1-6 | TRBV9 | TGTGCCAGCGGGCCCGAGGTGGGGGAATCACCCCTCCACTTT | CASGPEVGESPLHF
. | few | TRBJ2-7 | TRBV30 | TGTGCCTGGAGTGTAAATAGGTACGAGCAGTACTTC | CAWSVNRYEQYF
TRBD1 | few | TRBJ2-1 | TRBV5-4 | TGTGCCAGCAGCTACGACAGGGACAATGAGCAGTTCTTC | CASSYDRDNEQFF
TRBD2 | few | TRBJ2-2 | TRBV13 | TGTGCCAGCAGCCACACTAGCGGAGCGACCGGGGAGCTGTTTTTT | CASSHTSGATGELFF